This TCR beta chain appears in the sequencing data of a study of blood T cell repertoires in COVID-19. The participants were between about 18 and 90 years old and came from 20 to 30 US areas. Clinical histories supplied by participants themselves formed the basis of cohort assignment. In the source study's methods: Reference gene primer amplification in the assay estimated nucleated cell counts. Data came from immunoSEQ multiplex PCR; TCRdb stores just in-frame clones and leaves some out. V, J and clone size are taken as reported in that table, and D and trimming were inferred from the DNA itself. The sample lists 300,000 to 350,000 clones, approximately 85% occurring once. V dropped 1 base and J dropped 4 bases, with 5 bases sitting between them. CDR1 and CDR2 from the germline V gene are SGHNT and YYREEE (reference sequence). The CDR3 is 12 amino acids.

The sequence was collected from a man aged 25 to 40 who had recovered from COVID-19. This chain links TRBV5-4 with TRBJ1-1; D not certain. The specimen was PBMCs or T cells enriched from blood (not recorded which). The CDR3: CASSLTPTEAFF. The CDR3 DNA reads as TGTGCCAGCAGCTTGACTCCCACTGAAGCTTTCTTT. The whole variable domain, filled in from reference TRBV5-4 and TRBJ1-1, reads ETGVTQSPTHLIKTRGQQVTLRCSSQSGHNTVSWYQQALGQGPQFIFQYYREEENGRGNFPPRFSGLQFPNYSSELNVNALELDDSALYLCASSLTPTEAFFGQGTRLTVV.